This T cell receptor (beta chain) was observed in a study of response to subunit inactivated influenza vaccine. MiXCR, run by TCRdb on the RT-PCR reads, gives a single entry per CDR3 protein. The sample carries over 400,000 distinct CDR3 sequences, under 15% recorded once. Findings and limits, study-wide: Only a handful of new T cells, the authors suggested, are recruited with each seasonal influenza vaccination.

This clonotype was detected many times. The antigen remains undetermined. This sequence was found in a man in his forties or fifties who received an inactivated influenza vaccine. The sample consisted of PBMCs from blood, taken 35 to 45 days after vaccination.

The CDR3 is CASSLGDSYTGELFF. DNA of the CDR3: TGTGCCAGCAGCTTAGGGGACAGCTACACCGGGGAGCTGTTTTTT. The chain combines TRBV7-2 with TRBJ2-2; 7 positions agree with TRBD1. Germline assignment: CDR1 SGHTA and CDR2 FQGNSA. The V and J ends lost 1 base and 3 bases, in that order; junction bases with no gene match: 2. There are 15 residues in the CDR3.